Listed here are 22 T cell receptor beta chains from one sample, sequenced in a study of cytomegalovirus exposure and HLA in healthy donors. 60 Vbeta and 13 Jbeta primers were used in PCR. Produced via immunoSEQ multiplex PCR; TCRdb's table is partial and in-frame only. This table has 150,000 to 200,000 clones, roughly three quarters appearing once. The sequencing sample was made of PBMCs. These receptors were collected from a male donor in good health and CMV-seropositive.

The table lists this clone with a few counts. The genes are TRBV5-5 and TRBJ1-4; 8 bases map to TRBD1. V lost 3 bases and J lost 8; bases outside the gene matches: 12. CDR1 SGHKS and CDR2 YYEKEE come from the germline V gene (reference sequence). The CDR3 loop spans 16 amino acids. CDR3 in DNA: TGTGCCAGCAGCTCTCCAACAGGACAGGGATGGGAAAAACTGTTTTTT. Translating gives CASSSPTGQGWEKLFF.

The chain is built from TRBV7-2 and TRBJ1-2; a weak D match, TRBD1 (5 bases). This CDR3 has 16 amino acids. The V gene lost 6 bases and the J gene lost 6 bases, with 23 bases spanning the gap. Germline V lookup: CDR1 SGHTA, CDR2 FQGNSA. DNA of the CDR3: TGTGCCAGCAGGGAACCGGGCGGGAAGGGGTTGGATGGCTACACCTTC. Translated, it gives CASREPGGKGLDGYTF. Complete variable domain (other parts from reference TRBV7-2 and TRBJ1-2): GAGVSQSPSNKVTEKGKDVELRCDPISGHTALYWYRQSLGQGLEFLIYFQGNSAPDKSGLPSDRFSAERTGGSVSTLTIQRTQQEDSAVYLCASREPGGKGLDGYTFGSGTRLTVV.

The chain has TRBV2 and TRBJ2-5; D call uncertain. This CDR3 has 15 residues. The germline gives CDR1 SNHLY, CDR2 FYNNEI. Trimming removed 1 base from V and 5 bases from J, with 14 bases in between. The CDR3 here is CASSEVTAASETQYF. In nucleotides, the CDR3 is TGTGCCAGCAGTGAAGTGACTGCCGCCAGCGAGACCCAGTACTTC.

V usage is TRBV15 and J usage is TRBJ1-1; possible D gene TRBD1, 6 bases. Trimming stripped 5 bases from V and 1 base from J, with 17 bases between. From germline, CDR1 is LNHNV and CDR2 YYDKDF (reference sequence). This CDR3 spans 16 amino acids. In nucleotides, the CDR3 is TGTGCCACCAGCGAGCTGAAGGGGGAACCGAACACTGAAGCTTTCTTT. This encodes CATSELKGEPNTEAFF.

The chain uses TRBV9 and TRBJ1-1; tentative D call: TRBD1 (5 bases). The CDR3 is 18 residues long. The germline V and J ends were trimmed by 1 base and 5 bases, with 24 bases remaining between them. Per germline, CDR1 SGDLS and CDR2 YYNGEE. The CDR3 DNA reads TGTGCCAGCAGCGTATTCTCCGAGGTGGCGGGGGTGGGTACTGAAGCTTTCTTT. Encoded protein: CASSVFSEVAGVGTEAFF.

This clone was recorded only once. The chain combines TRBV11-2 with TRBJ1-1; D possibly corresponds to TRBD1 (5 bases). This CDR3 has 16 residues. V was cut by 5 bases and J by 3 bases, with 19 bases left in between. CDR1 and CDR2 from the germline V gene are SGHAT and FQNNGV. CDR3 in amino acids: CASSPHGGEVDTEAFF. In nucleotides, the CDR3 is TGTGCCAGCAGCCCCCATGGGGGGGAGGTTGACACTGAAGCTTTCTTT.

The chain has TRBV9 and TRBJ2-2, with 7 positions matching TRBD1. Germline V lookup: CDR1 SGDLS, CDR2 YYNGEE. The CDR3 has 14 amino acids. The V and J ends lost 3 bases and 3 bases, in that order; junction bases with no gene match: 2. CDR3 in DNA: TGTGCCAGCAGCGGACAGGGATACACCGGGGAGCTGTTTTTT. Its protein product is CASSGQGYTGELFF. The whole variable domain, remainder taken from reference TRBV9 and TRBJ2-2, is DSGVTQTPKHLITATGQRVTLRCSPRSGDLSVYWYQQSLDQGLQFLIQYYNGEERAKGNILERFSAQQFPDLHSELNLSSLELGDSALYFCASSGQGYTGELFFGEGSRLTVL.

This sequence joins TRBV5-1 and TRBJ2-5, with 11 bases lining up with TRBD2. The germline V gene has CDR1 SGHRS and CDR2 YFSETQ. The length of the CDR3 is 16 residues. After removal of 4 bases from V and 5 bases from J, the junction contained 10 bases not matched to a gene. CDR3 sequence reads: CASSPLGTSGSETQYF. As DNA, the CDR3 is TGCGCCAGCAGCCCCCTGGGGACTAGCGGCTCGGAGACCCAGTACTTC.

This rearrangement joins TRBV5-8 to TRBJ1-1, with D possibly TRBD1 on 5 matching bases. Trimming took 9 bases from V and 6 from J, leaving 12 bases between them. Germline V gene lookup returns CDR1 SGHTS and CDR2 YDEGEE. The CDR3 has 11 residues. The CDR3 sequence: CATRARPEAFF. Written as DNA, the CDR3 is TGTGCCACCAGGGCGAGGCCTGAAGCTTTCTTT.

This clone has just one count. This chain links TRBV5-1 with TRBJ2-1; 14 nucleotides align to TRBD2. Germline V gene data show CDR1 as SGHRS and CDR2 as YFSETQ. The length of the CDR3 is 17 residues. V trimming: 2 bases; J trimming: 9 bases; junction bases outside the gene matches: 10. The CDR3, as DNA: TGCGCCAGCAGCTTTGACTCGGGACTAGCGGGGGTGGTTGAGCAGTTCTTC. This encodes CASSFDSGLAGVVEQFF.

The chain links TRBV6-5 to TRBJ1-2; D gene uncertain. This CDR3 is built from 14 residues. V lost 5 bases and J 2 bases, leaving 12 bases between the germline ends. The V gene's germline CDR1 is MNHEY and CDR2 SVGAGI. CDR3 sequence: CASSPRSANYGYTF. DNA of the CDR3: TGTGCCAGCAGTCCCCGTTCAGCGAACTATGGCTACACCTTC.

This clone was observed once. This chain joins TRBV4-1 and TRBJ2-5, with D tentatively TRBD1 (5 bases). V shed 2 bases and J shed 6 bases, with 13 bases lying between them. Looked up from germline, CDR1 is MGHRA and CDR2 is YSYEKL. This CDR3 region has 14 residues. The CDR3 spells CASSQPQGAQTQYF. CDR3 bases: TGCGCCAGCAGCCAACCTCAAGGGGCACAGACCCAGTACTTC.

This sequence joins TRBV19 and TRBJ1-1; D might be TRBD1 (5 bases). This CDR3 has 13 amino acids. V was trimmed by 3 bases and J by 6 bases, leaving 11 bases between them. The germline V gene has CDR1 LNHDA and CDR2 SQIVND (reference sequence). In DNA form, the CDR3 reads TGTGCCAGTAGTATGCGGGGGGGGTCTGAAGCTTTCTTT. Residues: CASSMRGGSEAFF. The full variable domain, its missing parts supplied by reference TRBV19 and TRBJ1-1, is DGGITQSPKYLFRKEGQNVTLSCEQNLNHDAMYWYRQDPGQGLRLIYYSQIVNDFQKGDIAEGYSVSREKKESFPLTVTSAQKNPTAFYLCASSMRGGSEAFFGQGTRLTVV.

This clone occurred once. The chain links TRBV7-9 to TRBJ1-2; D is ambiguous. CDR3 size: 13 residues. Germline V CDR1 and CDR2: SEHNR, FQNEAQ (reference sequence). V was pared by 4 bases and J by 6 bases, with 12 bases between. The CDR3 loop is CASSSFGPDGYTF. The CDR3 DNA sequence: TGTGCCAGCAGCTCCTTTGGGCCTGATGGCTACACCTTC.

Here the CDR3 DNA reads TGTGCCAGCAGCGTGGGGACTAGCTTATCCCACGAGCAGTACTTC. Translation: CASSVGTSLSHEQYF. This chain uses TRBV9 with TRBJ2-7; 9 bases agree with TRBD2. Looked up from germline, CDR1 is SGDLS and CDR2 is YYNGEE. V dropped 2 bases and J dropped 5; count of bases not matched to a gene: 8. CDR3 length: 15 amino acids.

A few counts support this clone. The chain employs TRBV5-4 and TRBJ1-1; 9 bases map to TRBD1. Unmatched junction bases numbered 4, after V lost 3 bases and J lost 1 base. The CDR3 covers 15 residues. CDR1 is SGHNT, CDR2 YYREEE, per germline (reference sequence). This CDR3 reads CASSSGQGPNTEAFF. For the CDR3, the DNA is TGTGCCAGCAGCTCGGGACAGGGCCCGAACACTGAAGCTTTCTTT.

The chain employs TRBV11-3 and TRBJ2-7; tentatively, D is TRBD2 (5 bases). V was clipped by 1 base and J by 0 bases, with 10 bases between them. The CDR3 length is 15 residues. From germline, CDR1 is SGHNT and CDR2 YENEEA. CDR3 residues: CASSLGHGSSYEQYF. CDR3 DNA: TGTGCCAGCAGCTTAGGGCATGGGAGCTCCTACGAGCAGTACTTC.

The rearrangement links TRBV6-1 to TRBJ2-5; possible D gene TRBD2, 5 bases. The J call is uncertain, as TRBJ2-7 better fits the DNA end. The CDR3 extends over 16 amino acids. In germline, CDR1 is MNHNS, CDR2 SASEGT. CDR3 DNA sequence: TGTGCCAGCAGTGGGAACCCCGACTATTCCTACTACGAGCAGTACTTC. Amino acids: CASSGNPDYSYYEQYF.

The sample holds one count of this clone. The V call is TRBV14, the J call TRBJ2-3; D is possibly TRBD1 (8 bases). The V end lost 4 bases, the J end lost 3 bases, and 17 bases lay between the germline ends. Germline loops: CDR1 SGHDN, CDR2 FVKESK. CDR3 length: 16 residues. As DNA, the CDR3 is TGTGCCAGCAGCCCTTGGACAGGGAGGGGGACAGATACGCAGTATTTT. Translated, it gives CASSPWTGRGTDTQYF.

This clone was seen just once. This CDR3 reads CASSSRQANYGYTF. As DNA, the CDR3 is TGTGCCAGCAGTTCAAGACAGGCTAACTATGGCTACACCTTC. The chain has TRBV6-6 and TRBJ1-2; TRBD1 might be the D (6 bases). Per germline, CDR1 MNHNY and CDR2 SVGAGI (reference sequence). Trimming took off 4 bases at V and 0 bases at J, with 9 bases between the two ends. CDR3 length: 14 residues.

The rearrangement joins TRBV6-5 to TRBJ2-1, with D possibly being TRBD2 (6 bases). CDR3 length: 15 amino acids. Germline CDR1 and CDR2: MNHEY and SVGAGI. Trimming left V 6 bases short and J 8 bases short, with 20 bases between. CDR3 sequence (DNA): TGTGCCAGCAGATCCCGGGAGAGCAGGGACTATGAGCAGTTCTTC. It yields the protein CASRSRESRDYEQFF.

The CDR3: CASSYSGLIYEQYF. CDR3 coding DNA: TGTGCCAGCAGTTATTCGGGACTGATCTACGAGCAGTACTTC. The V call is TRBV6-5, the J call TRBJ2-7, with D possibly matching TRBD2 (6 bases). Germline values: CDR1 MNHEY, CDR2 SVGAGI. V gave up 3 bases and J gave up 3 bases, with 12 bases separating them. The CDR3 spans 14 residues.